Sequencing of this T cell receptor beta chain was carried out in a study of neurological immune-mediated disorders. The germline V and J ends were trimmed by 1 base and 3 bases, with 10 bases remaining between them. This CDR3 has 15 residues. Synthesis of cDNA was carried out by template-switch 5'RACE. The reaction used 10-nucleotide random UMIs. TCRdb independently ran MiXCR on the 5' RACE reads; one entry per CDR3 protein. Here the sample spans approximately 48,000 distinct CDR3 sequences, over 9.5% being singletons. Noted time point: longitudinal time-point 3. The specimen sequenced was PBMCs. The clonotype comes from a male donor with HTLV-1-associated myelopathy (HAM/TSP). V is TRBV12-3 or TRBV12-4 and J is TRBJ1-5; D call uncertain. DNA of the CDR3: TGTGCCAGCAGTTTAGGAGGGTTTCCCAATCAGCCCCAGCATTTT. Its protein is CASSLGGFPNQPQHF.